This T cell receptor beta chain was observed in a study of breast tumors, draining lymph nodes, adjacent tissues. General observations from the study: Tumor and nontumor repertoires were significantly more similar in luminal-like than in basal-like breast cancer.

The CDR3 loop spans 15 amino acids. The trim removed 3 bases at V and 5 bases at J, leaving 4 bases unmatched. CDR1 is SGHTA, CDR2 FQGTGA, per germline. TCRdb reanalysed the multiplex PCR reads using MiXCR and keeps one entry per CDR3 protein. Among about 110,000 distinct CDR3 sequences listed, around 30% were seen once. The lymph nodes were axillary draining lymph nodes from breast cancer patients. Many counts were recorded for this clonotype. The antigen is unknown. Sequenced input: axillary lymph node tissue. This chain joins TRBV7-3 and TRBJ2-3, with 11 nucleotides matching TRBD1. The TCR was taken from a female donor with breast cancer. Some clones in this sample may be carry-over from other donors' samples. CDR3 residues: CASSFGQGAVDTQYF. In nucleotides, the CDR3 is TGTGCCAGCAGCTTCGGACAGGGGGCGGTAGATACGCAGTATTTT.